This T cell receptor beta chain was observed in a study of T cell repertoires in cytomegalovirus infection. Study-level points and caveats: Summed frequency of shared TCR beta families picked out CMV carriers who also had the relevant HLA. Ex vivo, HLA-C-restricted CMV-specific TCR beta clonotypes prevailed over the rest of the response.

In regard to this clonotype: Antigen unknown.

From the reads, TCRdb called clonotypes with MiXCR, one entry per CDR3 protein. Among 650,000 to 850,000 distinct CDR3 sequences listed, about 28% were seen once. The CDR3 totals 13 residues. V lost 6 bases and J lost 4, with 10 bases in between. Germline values: CDR1 ENHRY, CDR2 SYGVKD. The TCR comes from a human donor in good health (CMV status not recorded). Some clones in this sample may be carry-over from other donors' samples. The sequencing here drew on cultured CD8+ T cells from PBMCs, taken from culture after CMV antigen stimulation. This chain links TRBV10-3 with TRBJ2-1; TRBD2 might be the D (5 bases). CDR3 amino acids: CAIREDEYNEQFF. Here the CDR3 DNA reads TGTGCCATCAGGGAGGACGAATACAATGAGCAGTTCTTC.